This TCR beta chain is from a study of T cell repertoires in cytomegalovirus infection. Background on the study: Recently identified HLA-C-restricted CMV epitopes were among the peptides used. In public TCR beta signatures, there were indications of both CMV infection and matching HLA type. Study observations and caveats: The study found HLA-C-restricted CMV-specific TCR beta clonotypes dominating the ex vivo response.

Each CDR3 protein gets one entry after TCRdb re-called the reads with MiXCR. The sample carries 650,000 to 900,000 distinct CDR3 sequences, almost 30% recorded once. Concerning this clonotype itself: No antigen is known for it.

This specimen consisted of cultured CD8+ T cells from PBMCs, obtained from culture after CMV antigen stimulation. The source is a human donor in good health (CMV status not recorded). Some clones in this sample may be carry-over from other donors' samples.

CDR3 nucleotides: TGTGCCAGCAGCAGCGGGACAGGGGGTTCCGGGGAGCTGTTTTTT. This gives the protein CASSSGTGGSGELFF. This sequence joins TRBV7-9 and TRBJ2-2, with 11 bases matching TRBD1. The V and J ends lost 5 bases and 6 bases, in that order; junction bases with no gene match: 5. Germline V CDR1 and CDR2: SEHNR, FQNEAQ (reference sequence). The CDR3 extends over 15 amino acids.